A single sample is the source of the 5 T cell receptor beta chains below, sequenced in a study of shared clonotypes between healthy human individuals. Terminally differentiated effector memory CD45RA+ cells were left out of the naive CD8 fraction, which was CD45RO-negative and positively selected for CCR7. Here immunoSEQ multiplex PCR was the method, and the copy in TCRdb shows in-frame clones only, minus some. Of roughly 590,000 clones listed, roughly 95% are singletons. Sequencing input: naive CD8+ T cells sorted from blood. Receptor source: a woman in her twenties or thirties in good health.

The V and J genes are TRBV9 and TRBJ1-1; maybe TRBD1 (5 bases). The CDR3 is 15 amino acids. The V gene lost 0 bases and the J gene lost 0 bases, with 9 bases spanning the gap. CDR1 SGDLS and CDR2 YYNGEE come from the germline V gene. The CDR3 loop reads CASSVVKGLNTEAFF. Here the CDR3 DNA reads TGTGCCAGCAGCGTAGTAAAGGGACTGAACACTGAAGCTTTCTTT.

The chain employs TRBV28 and TRBJ1-6, with D hard to call. CDR3 length: 16 residues. With 2 bases removed from V and 9 bases from J, the gap between germline ends came to 17 bases. Germline-derived CDR1 and CDR2 are MDHEN and SYDVKM. The DNA of the CDR3 is TGTGCCAGCAGTTTAACCCTTCACAGCTCCGGTTCACCCCTCCACTTT. Its protein is CASSLTLHSSGSPLHF.

This clone appeared a single time. The sample carries other DNA sequences with the same CDR3. This chain links TRBV27 with TRBJ2-1; tentatively, D is TRBD1 (5 bases). Germline CDR1 MNHEY, CDR2 SMNVEV (reference sequence). Trimming removed 2 bases at V and 7 bases at J, with 6 bases between. The CDR3 length is 12 residues. The CDR3 here is CASSLQGNEQFF. The DNA of the CDR3 is TGTGCCAGCAGTTTACAGGGAAATGAGCAGTTCTTC.

V gene TRBV19 combines with J gene TRBJ1-5; maybe TRBD1 (6 bases). The germline CDR1 and CDR2 sequences are LNHDA and SQIVND (reference sequence). Trimming removed 4 bases at V and 3 bases at J, with 13 bases between. This CDR3 is 15 amino acids long. The DNA for the CDR3 is TGTGCCAGTAGTAGCAAACAGGGTATCAATCAGCCCCAGCATTTT. It encodes CASSSKQGINQPQHF.

The chain has TRBV5-1 and TRBJ2-7; D not resolved. Germline V CDR1 and CDR2: SGHRS, YFSETQ. The length of the CDR3 is 15 residues. Between the trimmed V and J ends, which lost 4 bases and 6 bases, there was a span of 20 bases. In nucleotides, the CDR3 is TGCGCCAGCAGCGAAGATGGGATCCAGCCCGGCGAGCAGTACTTC. Translating it yields CASSEDGIQPGEQYF.